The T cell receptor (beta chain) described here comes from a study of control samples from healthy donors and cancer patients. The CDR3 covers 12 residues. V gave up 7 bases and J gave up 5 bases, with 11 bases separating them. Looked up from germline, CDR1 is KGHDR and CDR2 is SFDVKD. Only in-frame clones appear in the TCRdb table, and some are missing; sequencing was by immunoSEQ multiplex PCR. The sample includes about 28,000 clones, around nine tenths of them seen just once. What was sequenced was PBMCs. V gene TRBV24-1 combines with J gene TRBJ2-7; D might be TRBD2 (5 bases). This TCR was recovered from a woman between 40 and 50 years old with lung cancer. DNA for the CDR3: TGTGCCACCAGCGCCCTCGGGGACGAGCAGTACTTC. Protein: CATSALGDEQYF.